Listed below are T cell receptor beta chains from one sample, sequenced in a study of CD8+CD57+ T cells in acquired aplastic anemia. TCRdb processed the reads anew with MiXCR; each CDR3 protein has one entry. This table holds 220,000 or so distinct CDR3 sequences, more than 55% found once. Sequenced sample: sorted CD4+, CD8+, or CD8+CD57+ T cells (not recorded which) from PBMCs. These receptors all stem from a human donor with aplastic anemia. Each CDR3 is given with its conserved first and last residue. D genes are given only for firm matches. Clone size appears in some rows only: once, few, many, or a class for an expanded clone.

>TRBJ2-1|once|TRBV5-1|TRBD2
CASSLSGIEQFF
TGCGCCAGCAGCTTAAGCGGGATCGAGCAGTTCTTC
>TRBJ2-3|few|TRBV19|TRBD2
CASSLGRGGLRDTQYF
TGTGCCAGTAGTTTAGGGCGGGGGGGCCTGAGAGATACGCAGTATTTT
>TRBJ1-2|few|TRBV15|-
CATSRDHGSGYTF
TGTGCCACCAGCAGAGATCATGGGTCTGGCTACACCTTC
>TRBJ2-1|-|TRBV7-9|-
CASSAEQFF
TGTGCCAGCAGTGCCGAGCAGTTCTTC
>TRBJ1-1|-|TRBV7-9|-
CASRLTTGPYTEAFF
TGTGCCAGCAGGTTGACGACAGGCCCCTACACTGAAGCTTTCTTT
>TRBJ2-7|-|TRBV20-1|TRBD1
CNASGQGPYEQYF
TGCAATGCTAGTGGACAGGGCCCCTACGAGCAGTACTTC
>TRBJ2-1|-|TRBV25-1|TRBD2
CASSDGGGYNEQFF
TGTGCCAGCAGTGATGGGGGGGGTTACAATGAGCAGTTCTTC
>TRBJ1-1|-|TRBV7-2|-
CASSLDVSQRGEAFF
TGTGCCAGCAGCTTAGATGTCTCACAAAGAGGTGAAGCTTTCTTT
>TRBJ2-5|-|TRBV5-8|TRBD1
CASSLATGAGETQYF
TGTGCCAGCAGCTTGGCGACAGGGGCCGGGGAGACCCAGTACTTC
>TRBJ2-7|-|TRBV5-1|-
CASSWTGTNDYEQYF
TGCGCCAGCAGCTGGACCGGGACGAACGACTACGAGCAGTACTTC
>TRBJ2-7|-|TRBV7-2|-
CASSFTPLSYEQYF
TGTGCCAGCAGCTTTACCCCACTCAGCTACGAGCAGTACTTC
>TRBJ1-1|-|TRBV19|-
CASSLGLASTEAFF
TGTGCCAGTAGCCTAGGGTTGGCTTCGACTGAAGCTTTCTTT
>TRBJ1-6|few|TRBV7-9|-
CASSQDKWVRSPLHF
TGTGCCAGCAGCCAAGATAAGTGGGTTCGATCACCCCTCCACTTT
>TRBJ2-5|-|TRBV7-9|-
CASSYSGQETQYF
TGCGCCAGCAGCTATAGTGGGCAAGAGACCCAGTACTTC
>TRBJ2-6|-|TRBV7-9|-
CASSPNRPVISGANVLTF
TGTGCCAGCAGTCCTAACAGGCCAGTCATCTCTGGGGCCAACGTCCTGACTTTC
>TRBJ2-1|-|TRBV2|-
CASGGNEQFF
TGTGCCAGCGGTGGAAATGAGCAGTTCTTC
>TRBJ2-2|-|TRBV5-8|-
CASSLVRGSGNTGELFF
TGTGCCAGCAGCTTGGTCAGGGGCTCTGGAAACACCGGGGAGCTGTTTTTT
>TRBJ2-1|many|TRBV6-6|-
CASSTGTAYNEQFF
TGTGCCAGCAGTACCGGGACCGCTTACAATGAGCAGTTCTTC
>TRBJ2-7|many|TRBV5-6|TRBD1
CASSPGQEFYEQYF
TGTGCCAGCAGCCCCGGACAGGAATTCTACGAGCAGTACTTC
>TRBJ2-5|-|TRBV7-6|-
CASSLGGFQETQYF
TGTGCCAGCAGCTTAGGAGGGTTCCAAGAGACCCAGTACTTC
>TRBJ1-2|few|TRBV19|TRBD1
CASSPRDRPGYTF
TGTGCCAGTAGTCCCCGGGACAGGCCCGGCTACACCTTC
>TRBJ2-1|once|TRBV12-3/TRBV12-4|TRBD2
CASSALAGVNNEQFF
TGTGCCAGCAGTGCACTAGCGGGAGTCAACAATGAGCAGTTCTTC
>TRBJ2-1|once|TRBV5-6|-
CASRLPADEQFF
TGTGCCAGCAGGCTCCCTGCGGATGAGCAGTTCTTC
>TRBJ2-1|many|TRBV10-3|TRBD2
CAISTSGNNEQFF
TGTGCCATCAGTACTAGCGGTAACAATGAGCAGTTCTTC
>TRBJ2-7|few|TRBV9|TRBD2
CASSETSGSEQYF
TGTGCCAGCAGCGAGACTAGCGGTTCTGAGCAGTACTTC
>TRBJ2-2|-|TRBV5-1|-
CASSTGQGGTGELFF
TGCGCCAGCAGCACCGGACAGGGAGGGACCGGGGAGCTGTTTTTT
>TRBJ2-7|-|TRBV11-2|-
CASSLEWGAPQYF
TGTGCCAGCAGCTTAGAATGGGGAGCCCCGCAGTACTTC
>TRBJ1-4|-|TRBV19|-
CASRRKQGGEKLFF
TGTGCCAGTAGACGTAAACAGGGCGGCGAAAAACTGTTTTTT
>TRBJ1-5|-|TRBV24-1|TRBD1
CATSAGGQGVQPQHF
TGTGCCACCAGTGCTGGGGGACAGGGGGTACAGCCCCAGCATTTT
>TRBJ1-5|-|TRBV2|-
CASTNTGGSNQPQHF
TGTGCCAGCACCAATACGGGGGGGTCTAATCAGCCCCAGCATTTT
>TRBJ1-2|-|TRBV9|-
CASSVDGTSARGYTF
TGTGCCAGCAGCGTCGACGGTACCTCTGCCAGGGGCTACACCTTC
>TRBJ1-6|few|TRBV6-2/TRBV6-3|TRBD1
CASSELTGGSSPLHF
TGTGCCAGCAGTGAACTGACAGGGGGAAGTTCACCCCTCCACTTT
>TRBJ2-3|many|TRBV6-5|TRBD2
CASSIGGSTDTQYF
TGTGCCAGCAGTATCGGGGGGAGCACAGATACGCAGTATTTT
>TRBJ1-3|few|TRBV15|TRBD1
CATSSWTGIGNTIYF
TGTGCCACCAGCAGTTGGACAGGGATAGGAAACACCATATATTTT
>TRBJ2-1|many|TRBV9|-
CASSVGASSSYNEQFF
TGTGCCAGCAGCGTTGGGGCTTCTAGCTCCTACAATGAGCAGTTCTTC
>TRBJ2-3|-|TRBV29-1|TRBD2
CSVVQAGATTDTQYF
TGCAGCGTTGTACAAGCGGGGGCCACCACAGATACGCAGTATTTT
>TRBJ1-2|many|TRBV12-3/TRBV12-4|TRBD1
CASSGTGGWDGYTF
TGTGCCAGCAGTGGCACAGGGGGCTGGGATGGCTACACCTTC